This passage covers 25 T cell receptor beta chains from one sample sequenced in a study of STAT3 mutations in large granular lymphocyte leukemia. Study results and limitations: At least one immunodominant TCR beta clonotype appeared in every T-cell large granular lymphocyte leukemia patient.

Antigen specificity for these receptors is unknown. Sequenced by immunoSEQ multiplex PCR; TCRdb stores in-frame clones only, minus some. The sample has roughly 40,000 clones; roughly 81% are singletons. The sequencing input was PBMCs. The receptors here all came from a human donor with T large granular lymphocyte leukemia. Some clones in this sample may be carry-over from other donors' samples.

The rearrangement joins TRBV5-1 to TRBJ2-7; D possibly uses TRBD1 or TRBD2 (5 bases each). V gave up 2 bases and J gave up 6 bases, with 12 bases separating them. CDR3 length equals 13 residues. Germline V gene lookup returns CDR1 SGHRS and CDR2 YFSETQ. CDR3 sequence: CASSLAAGTEQYV. In DNA form, the CDR3 reads TGCGCCAGCAGCTTAGCGGCAGGGACCGAGCAGTACGTC.

The V and J genes are TRBV4-2 and TRBJ1-2; D is unresolved. V was shortened by 5 bases and J by 3 bases, with 19 bases between the two germline ends. The germline V gene encodes CDR1 LGHNA and CDR2 YNFKEQ. This CDR3 is built from 16 residues. DNA for the CDR3: TGTGCCAGCAGCGCCGGGGAGGCCGGACCCTACTATGGCTACACCTTC. This gives the protein CASSAGEAGPYYGYTF.

The V gene is TRBV5-4, the J gene TRBJ1-1; 7 bases are a match to TRBD1. Germline trimming cut 2 bases from V and 6 bases from J; bases unmatched to any gene: 4. The CDR3 contains 13 residues. Germline CDR1 SGHNT, CDR2 YYREEE (reference sequence). The CDR3 sequence: CASSFNTGAEAFF. CDR3 sequence (DNA): TGTGCCAGCAGCTTTAATACAGGGGCTGAAGCTTTCTTT.

This chain uses TRBV6-1 with TRBJ1-1, with D unresolved. CDR1 and CDR2 from the germline V gene are MNHNS and SASEGT. This CDR3 contains 13 residues. V lost 8 bases and J 11 bases, leaving 21 bases between the germline ends. DNA for the CDR3: TGTGCCAGCGTCGTCGTCAGCGGTTTTGTTGCTTTCTTT. Amino acids: CASVVVSGFVAFF.

The chain links TRBV27 to TRBJ1-6; 9 nucleotides line up with TRBD1. Germline trimming cut 3 bases from V and 1 base from J; bases unmatched to any gene: 7. The length of the CDR3 is 18 residues. Germline V lookup: CDR1 MNHEY, CDR2 SMNVEV (reference sequence). Here the CDR3 DNA reads TGTGCCAGCAGTTTGGGACAGGGCCAAGATTCCTATAATTCACCCCTCCACTTT. As protein: CASSLGQGQDSYNSPLHF.

The genes are TRBV4-1 and TRBJ2-7, with D perhaps TRBD1 (6 bases). Germline CDR1 and CDR2: MGHRA and YSYEKL. V gave up 1 base and J gave up 2 bases, with 12 bases separating them. CDR3 length: 15 residues. CDR3 coding DNA: TGCGCCAGCAGCCAAGCGTTACAGGGAACCTACGAGCAGTACTTC. It specifies CASSQALQGTYEQYF.

This clone is a singleton in its sample. This chain joins TRBV29-1 and TRBJ2-4; D remains ambiguous. With 4 bases removed from V and 4 bases from J, the gap between germline ends came to 8 bases. This CDR3 is 12 amino acids long. CDR1 and CDR2 from the germline V gene are SQVTM and ANQGSEA. The CDR3 region is CSVAGTKNIQYF. The CDR3 nucleotides are TGCAGCGTTGCTGGAACAAAAAACATTCAGTACTTC.

The V gene is TRBV28, the J gene TRBJ1-5, with D possibly TRBD1 on 5 matching bases. Germline loops: CDR1 MDHEN, CDR2 SYDVKM. The CDR3 covers 14 residues. Trimming took 5 bases from V and 5 from J, leaving 13 bases between them. DNA of the CDR3: TGTGCCAGCAGTCCCAGGCAGGGCTATCAGCCCCAGCATTTT. Translating it yields CASSPRQGYQPQHF.

This CDR3 is CASSPTGHNSPLHF. In DNA, the CDR3 is TGCGCCAGCAGTCCTACAGGGCATAATTCACCCCTCCACTTT. This chain connects TRBV10-1 to TRBJ1-6; D is possibly TRBD1 (6 bases). CDR1 and CDR2 from the germline V gene are WNHNN and SYGVQD (reference sequence). There are 14 residues in the CDR3. The germline V and J ends were trimmed by 5 bases and 5 bases, with 10 bases remaining between them.

The chain recombines TRBV19 with TRBJ1-5; no clear D gene. In germline, CDR1 is LNHDA, CDR2 SQIVND (reference sequence). Trimming removed 1 base from V and 10 bases from J, with 11 bases in between. This CDR3 is built from 13 residues. The CDR3 nucleotides read TGTGCCAGTAGTATAGTTCAGCAATCTCCCCAGCATTTT. This sequence encodes CASSIVQQSPQHF. Complete variable domain (other parts from reference TRBV19 and TRBJ1-5): DGGITQSPKYLFRKEGQNVTLSCEQNLNHDAMYWYRQDPGQGLRLIYYSQIVNDFQKGDIAEGYSVSREKKESFPLTVTSAQKNPTAFYLCASSIVQQSPQHFGDGTRLSIL.

This clone was seen a handful of times. This sequence joins TRBV14 and TRBJ2-7, with D tentatively TRBD1 (6 bases). The CDR3 consists of 14 residues. The germline gives CDR1 SGHDN, CDR2 FVKESK. V lost 4 bases and J lost 2, with 12 bases in between. DNA for the CDR3: TGTGCCAGCAGCCCGGGCAGGGGAACCTACGAGCAGTACTTC. This gives the protein CASSPGRGTYEQYF.

This rearrangement joins TRBV5-4 to TRBJ1-2; 9 nucleotides align to TRBD1. Germline V gene sequence: CDR1 SGHNT, CDR2 YYREEE (reference sequence). The CDR3 runs to 12 residues. The V gene end was trimmed by 1 base and the J gene end by 12 bases; junction bases not matched to a gene: 4. Here the CDR3 DNA reads TGTGCCAGCAGCTTGAGGACAGGGGCTGACACCTTC. Protein: CASSLRTGADTF.

The chain uses TRBV6-5 and TRBJ1-2; D is perhaps TRBD1 (5 bases). The germline gives CDR1 MNHEY, CDR2 SVGAGI. Trimming pared 7 bases from V and 8 bases from J, leaving 17 bases between. There are 13 residues in the CDR3. CDR3 region: CASTNRDSQGYTF. CDR3 DNA sequence: TGTGCCAGCACCAATCGGGACTCCCAGGGCTACACCTTC.

The CDR3 protein is CASSTGTESPLHF. The CDR3, as DNA: TGTGCCAGCTCCACAGGGACCGAGTCACCCCTCCACTTT. The chain recombines TRBV18 with TRBJ1-6; D may be TRBD1 (6 bases). V was cut by 6 bases and J by 10 bases, with 13 bases left in between. CDR3 length equals 13 residues. Germline V gives CDR1 KGHSH, CDR2 LQKENI. Using reference TRBV18 and TRBJ1-6 for the parts outside the CDR3, the full variable domain is NAGVMQNPRHLVRRRGQEARLRCSPMKGHSHVYWYRQLPEEGLKFMVYLQKENIIDESGMPKERFSAEFPKEGPSILRIQQVVRGDSAAYFCASSTGTESPLHFGNGTRLTVT.

This chain connects TRBV29-1 to TRBJ2-5, with 7 bases matching TRBD1. The CDR3 loop spans 14 amino acids. J lost 5 bases, V lost 7 bases, and 13 bases had no gene match. Germline V gives CDR1 SQVTM, CDR2 ANQGSEA. The CDR3 protein is CSAYPEQGWETQYF. The CDR3 DNA reads as TGCAGCGCCTACCCCGAACAGGGGTGGGAGACCCAGTACTTC.

This clone was recorded a few times. Here the CDR3 reads CASSGQGVPYEQYV. The CDR3 coding sequence is TGTGCCAGCAGTGGGCAGGGGGTGCCCTACGAGCAGTACGTC. The chain joins TRBV2 to TRBJ2-7; 7 nucleotides agree with TRBD1. The CDR3 length is 14 residues. CDR1 and CDR2 from the germline V gene are SNHLY and FYNNEI. V shed 4 bases, J shed 2 bases, and the junction held 5 bases outside the gene matches.

The chain links TRBV7-9 to TRBJ1-4; 7 nucleotides match TRBD1. From germline, CDR1 is SEHNR and CDR2 FQNEAQ (reference sequence). This CDR3 spans 15 amino acids. Trimming at V came to 3 bases and at J to 8 bases, leaving 9 bases not matched to a gene. The CDR3 here is CASSLATGSEEKLFF. For the CDR3, the DNA is TGTGCCAGCAGCTTGGCGACAGGGTCTGAAGAAAAACTGTTTTTT.

This clone appeared a few times. The chain carries TRBV2 and TRBJ1-5; D is ambiguous. In germline, CDR1 is SNHLY, CDR2 FYNNEI. The CDR3 is 14 residues long. V was cut by 5 bases and J by 0 bases, with 8 bases left in between. DNA of the CDR3: TGTGCCAGCAGTACAGAGTATAGCAATCAGCCCCAGCATTTT. Its protein is CASSTEYSNQPQHF.

V and J are TRBV7-9 and TRBJ2-1, with a weak D call TRBD2 (5 bases). CDR1 is SEHNR and CDR2 is FQNEAQ in the germline V gene (reference sequence). The V gene lost 1 base and the J gene lost 9 bases, with 16 bases spanning the gap. CDR3 length equals 15 residues. CDR3 region: CASSLGTFGGAEQFF. The CDR3, as DNA: TGTGCCAGCAGCTTAGGAACCTTTGGAGGAGCTGAGCAGTTCTTC. Using reference TRBV7-9 and TRBJ2-1 for the parts outside the CDR3, the full variable domain is DTGVSQNPRHKITKRGQNVTFRCDPISEHNRLYWYRQTLGQGPEFLTYFQNEAQLEKSRLLSDRFSAERPKGSFSTLEIQRTEQGDSAMYLCASSLGTFGGAEQFFGPGTRLTVL.

This clone was observed a handful of times. The V and J genes are TRBV11-2 and TRBJ1-6, with D possibly TRBD1 on 5 matching bases. Trimming took off 5 bases at V and 7 bases at J, with 18 bases between the two ends. CDR1 SGHAT and CDR2 FQNNGV come from the germline V gene. This CDR3 region has 16 residues. CDR3 nucleotides: TGTGCCAGCAGCCCGCAAGCCAGGGCTGACAATTCACCCCTCCACTTT. Protein product: CASSPQARADNSPLHF.

CDR3 sequence: CASREYGPLHF. The CDR3 region has the DNA TGTGCCAGCAGGGAGTATGGACCCCTCCACTTT. This sequence joins TRBV2 and TRBJ1-6, with no clear D. V shed 6 bases and J shed 12 bases, with 9 bases lying between them. This CDR3 is built from 11 residues. Germline V CDR1 and CDR2: SNHLY, FYNNEI.

This chain connects TRBV11-3 to TRBJ2-3; 8 positions match TRBD1. The V and J ends lost 5 bases and 5 bases, in that order; junction bases with no gene match: 9. Germline values: CDR1 SGHNT, CDR2 YENEEA. This CDR3 has 15 residues. CDR3 region: CASSPFRTGIDTQYF. The CDR3 nucleotides are TGTGCCAGCAGCCCATTCCGGACAGGGATAGATACGCAGTATTTT.

The chain employs TRBV29-1 and TRBJ1-1; the D gene is possibly TRBD1 (5 bases). This CDR3 comprises 13 residues. Deletions cut 2 bases from V and 4 bases from J, with 11 bases between. Per the germline V gene, CDR1 is SQVTM and CDR2 is ANQGSEA. CDR3 DNA sequence: TGCAGCGTTGAACTGGGGGTGGCCACTGAAGCTTTCTTT. Amino acid sequence: CSVELGVATEAFF.

The chain links TRBV10-3 to TRBJ1-5; D call uncertain. The CDR3 totals 17 residues. Germline CDR1 is ENHRY and CDR2 is SYGVKD. The ends were cut back, 4 bases at V and 4 bases at J, with 20 bases in the middle. DNA of the CDR3: TGTGCCATCAGTGGGGGTTCTTCGCGGGGTGGAAATCAGCCCCAGCATTTT. It encodes CAISGGSSRGGNQPQHF.

The V and J genes are TRBV6-1 and TRBJ2-6, with TRBD1 matching over 7 bases. Per the germline V gene, CDR1 is MNHNS and CDR2 is SASEGT. V was pared by 3 bases and J by 1 base, with 6 bases of the junction left unmatched. The CDR3 sequence is 17 residues long. CDR3 in amino acids: CASSERQGMSGANVLTF. Written as DNA, the CDR3 is TGTGCCAGCAGTGAGAGACAGGGAATGTCTGGGGCCAACGTCCTGACTTTC.